These T cell receptor beta chains were read from a single sample in a study of CD8 T cells in ankylosing spondylitis. TCRdb reanalysed the 5' RACE reads using MiXCR and keeps one entry per CDR3 protein. The sample lists 300,000 to 400,000 distinct CDR3 sequences, 11% occurring once. Sequencing input: blood, either unsorted or a sorted T cell fraction (not recorded which). These receptors were collected from a female donor with ankylosing spondylitis or in good health (not recorded which). The CDR3 runs from the conserved cysteine through the conserved F or W. The D gene is left open where the match is weak. Only some rows state a clone size, as once, few, many or a class for expanded clones.

>TRBV20-1|NA|TRBJ1-2|TRBD1
CSAPRTGNYGYTF
TGCAGTGCTCCCCGGACAGGGAACTATGGCTACACCTTC
>TRBV29-1|NA|TRBJ2-1|TRBD2
CSVESRLAGGPGEQFF
TGCAGCGTTGAATCGAGACTAGCGGGGGGGCCTGGTGAGCAGTTCTTC
>TRBV20-1|many|TRBJ2-1|NA
CSARVSTANEQFF
TGCAGTGCTAGAGTCAGCACGGCCAATGAGCAGTTCTTC
>TRBV20-1|many|TRBJ2-7|NA
CSARARDDSYEQYF
TGCAGTGCTAGAGCCCGGGACGACTCCTACGAGCAGTACTTC
>TRBV6-2/TRBV6-3|many|TRBJ2-2|NA
CASSYEGVGELFF
TGTGCCAGCAGTTACGAAGGGGTTGGGGAGCTGTTTTTT
>TRBV5-8|NA|TRBJ1-3|NA
CASSLDTGRAGNTIYF
TGTGCCAGCAGCTTGGATACTGGGAGGGCTGGAAACACCATATATTTT
>TRBV7-2|many|TRBJ2-5|NA
CASSFTSGTNQETQYF
TGTGCCAGCAGCTTCACTTCCGGGACGAACCAAGAGACCCAGTACTTC
>TRBV7-2|many|TRBJ2-2|NA
CASSLFGPGELFF
TGTGCCAGCAGCTTATTCGGACCCGGGGAGCTGTTTTTT
>TRBV20-1|NA|TRBJ2-1|TRBD2
CCARDWRQAGGPWEQFF
TGCTGTGCTAGAGATTGGAGGCAAGCGGGGGGGCCTTGGGAGCAGTTCTTC
>TRBV20-1|NA|TRBJ1-1|NA
CSAGVRVGNTEAFF
TGCAGTGCTGGCGTGAGGGTCGGGAACACTGAAGCTTTCTTT
>TRBV5-5|NA|TRBJ2-3|NA
CASSFPAGLTDTQYF
TGTGCCAGCAGCTTTCCAGCGGGCCTCACAGATACGCAGTATTTT
>TRBV20-1|NA|TRBJ2-3|TRBD2
CSATTLAGDTQYF
TGCAGTGCTACGACCCTAGCGGGAGATACGCAGTATTTT
>TRBV11-3|many|TRBJ2-1|TRBD2
CASSSGEGQFF
TGTGCCAGCAGCTCGGGGGAGGGCCAGTTCTTC
>TRBV14|NA|TRBJ2-2|NA
CASSPLRAIGELFF
TGTGCCAGCAGCCCCCTCAGGGCAATCGGGGAGCTGTTTTTT
>TRBV19|few|TRBJ2-7|NA
CATIDRTSYEQYF
TGTGCCACAATCGACAGGACCTCCTACGAGCAGTACTTC
>TRBV12-3/TRBV12-4|many|TRBJ1-1|NA
CASSPTRRSTEAFF
TGTGCCAGCAGTCCTACACGGAGGAGTACTGAAGCTTTCTTT
>TRBV20-1|few|TRBJ2-7|NA
CSAPEEGLAYEQYF
TGCAGTGCTCCCGAGGAGGGACTCGCCTACGAGCAGTACTTC
>TRBV20-1|once|TRBJ2-1|TRBD1
CSARTGTGGILGSYNEQFF
TGCAGTGCTAGGACCGGGACAGGGGGGATCCTGGGCTCCTACAATGAGCAGTTCTTC
>TRBV7-2|NA|TRBJ2-7|TRBD2
CASSLNLAGVRDEQYF
TGTGCCAGCAGCTTAAACCTAGCGGGGGTAAGGGACGAGCAGTACTTC
>TRBV5-6|many|TRBJ1-2|NA
CASSSGTYYGYTF
TGTGCCAGCAGCTCCGGGACATACTATGGCTACACCTTC
>TRBV20-1|many|TRBJ1-2|NA
CSASELTDLRKGYTF
TGCAGTGCTAGTGAGCTGACCGATCTGAGGAAGGGCTACACCTTC
>TRBV12-3/TRBV12-4|many|TRBJ1-5|NA
CASSLRGQQPQHF
TGTGCCAGCAGCCTTCGGGGTCAGCAGCCCCAGCATTTT
>TRBV14|few|TRBJ2-3|NA
CASSQVSRTDTQYF
TGTGCCAGCAGCCAAGTCTCCCGCACAGATACGCAGTATTTT
>TRBV10-2|NA|TRBJ2-1|TRBD2
CASSEWAAGSSYNEQFF
TGCGCCAGCAGTGAGTGGGCAGCGGGGAGCTCCTACAATGAGCAGTTCTTC
>TRBV20-1|many|TRBJ2-3|TRBD2
CSARAATSGSPPQYF
TGCAGTGCTAGGGCCGCTACTAGCGGGAGCCCCCCTCAGTATTTT
>TRBV5-1|many|TRBJ1-2|TRBD1
CASTGQGNYGYTF
TGCGCCAGCACCGGACAGGGGAACTATGGCTACACCTTC
>TRBV7-2|few|TRBJ2-7|NA
CASSSPPYGIYEQYF
TGTGCCAGCAGCTCCCCACCGTATGGGATATACGAGCAGTACTTC
>TRBV12-3/TRBV12-4|NA|TRBJ2-3|NA
CASSSRAISTDTQYF
TGTGCCAGCAGTTCCCGGGCTATAAGCACAGATACGCAGTATTTT
>TRBV12-3/TRBV12-4|many|TRBJ2-7|NA
CASSWGSLYEQYF
TGTGCCAGCAGTTGGGGCAGCCTTTACGAGCAGTACTTC
>TRBV11-3|few|TRBJ2-6|NA
CASSSGRGANVLTF
TGTGCCAGCAGCTCCGGGCGTGGGGCCAACGTCCTGACTTTC
>TRBV3-1|few|TRBJ2-1|NA
CASSQDPRAHEQFF
TGTGCCAGCAGCCAAGATCCCAGGGCCCATGAGCAGTTCTTC
>TRBV2|NA|TRBJ2-4|NA
CASSEVQGGQSAKNIQYF
TGTGCCAGCAGTGAGGTGCAGGGTGGCCAATCAGCCAAAAACATTCAGTACTTC
>TRBV5-6|many|TRBJ1-2|NA
CASSDVSRRGDGYTF
TGTGCCAGCAGCGATGTGTCCCGTAGAGGTGATGGCTACACCTTC
>TRBV2|NA|TRBJ2-5|TRBD2
CASSVLAGEETQYF
TGTGCCAGCAGTGTACTAGCGGGGGAAGAGACCCAGTACTTC
>TRBV28|many|TRBJ2-1|TRBD1
CASSENPRDRDNEQFF
TGTGCCAGCAGTGAGAACCCCCGGGACAGGGACAATGAGCAGTTCTTC
>TRBV28|few|TRBJ2-1|TRBD2
CASSFPDRRLAGQLDEQFF
TGTGCCAGCAGTTTCCCCGACCGAAGGCTAGCGGGCCAATTGGATGAGCAGTTCTTC
>TRBV6-1|NA|TRBJ2-1|TRBD2
CASSTGTSDWDEQFF
TGTGCCAGCAGTACCGGGACTAGCGATTGGGATGAGCAGTTCTTC
>TRBV28|few|TRBJ2-7|NA
CASRSPGSLYEQYF
TGTGCCAGCAGGTCGCCAGGGTCCCTCTACGAGCAGTACTTC
>TRBV6-1|many|TRBJ1-1|NA
CASSTAGNTEAFF
TGTGCCAGCAGTACCGCAGGGAACACTGAAGCTTTCTTT
>TRBV10-3|many|TRBJ1-5|NA
CAISAGQGGNQPQHF
TGTGCCATCAGTGCAGGGCAGGGAGGCAATCAGCCCCAGCATTTT
>TRBV20-1|NA|TRBJ2-1|NA
CSAPPRGLQQFF
TGCAGTGCTCCCCCCCGGGGGCTCCAGCAGTTCTTC
>TRBV12-3/TRBV12-4|many|TRBJ1-1|NA
CASSFAGANTEAFF
TGTGCCAGCAGTTTCGCGGGGGCCAACACTGAAGCTTTCTTT
>TRBV5-1|many|TRBJ2-1|TRBD2
CASSVAGGSSSYNEQFF
TGCGCCAGCAGCGTAGCGGGGGGGTCCAGCTCCTACAATGAGCAGTTCTTC